A single sample is the source of the 16 T cell receptor beta chains below, sequenced in a study of blood T cell repertoires in COVID-19. Measured with immunoSEQ multiplex PCR; TCRdb has only the in-frame clones, and not every one. The sample carries a few hundred thousand clones, approximately 80% recorded once. The sample was PBMCs or T cells enriched from blood (not recorded which). Source of these receptors: a woman in her forties with acute COVID-19.

The gene calls are TRBV5-1 and TRBJ1-6, with a weak D call TRBD1 (5 bases). The CDR3 sequence is 15 residues long. CDR1 SGHRS and CDR2 YFSETQ come from the germline V gene. V was cut by 0 bases and J by 8 bases, with 12 bases left in between. The CDR3 nucleotides are TGCGCCAGCAGCTTGGCGGGGGGTGAAGATTCACCCCTCCACTTT. Amino acids: CASSLAGGEDSPLHF.

This chain's CDR3 is CASSPSGNTEAFF. The CDR3 region has the DNA TGTGCCAGCAGCCCCTCGGGGAACACTGAAGCTTTCTTT. The chain combines TRBV5-5 with TRBJ1-1; D is undetermined. Germline lookup yields CDR1 SGHKS and CDR2 YYEKEE (reference sequence). This CDR3 is 13 amino acids long. Trimming took off 4 bases at V and 1 base at J, with 8 bases between the two ends.

The gene calls are TRBV9 and TRBJ1-3; unclear D gene. The CDR3 length is 13 residues. V lost 5 bases to trimming and J lost 8 bases, with 14 bases between them. CDR1 and CDR2 from the germline V gene are SGDLS and YYNGEE. This CDR3 reads CASSGGRFDTIYF. The CDR3 DNA reads as TGTGCCAGCAGTGGCGGCCGGTTTGACACCATATATTTT.

V is TRBV5-1 and J is TRBJ2-1; 7 bases map to TRBD2. This CDR3 spans 16 amino acids. The V and J ends lost 4 bases and 5 bases, in that order; junction bases with no gene match: 12. Per germline, CDR1 SGHRS and CDR2 YFSETQ. CDR3 residues: CASSRWRTRGDNEQFF. CDR3 coding DNA: TGCGCCAGCAGCCGATGGAGGACTAGAGGTGACAATGAGCAGTTCTTC.

V is TRBV5-8 and J is TRBJ1-5; 9 positions agree with TRBD1. In germline, CDR1 is SGHTS, CDR2 YDEGEE. With V trimmed by 4 bases and J by 4 bases, 12 bases remained unmatched. The CDR3 runs 17 residues. This CDR3 reads CASSLDRGERKNQPQHF. As DNA, the CDR3 is TGTGCCAGCAGCCTGGACAGGGGTGAGAGAAAAAATCAGCCCCAGCATTTT.

The rearrangement joins TRBV27 to TRBJ1-2, with 10 nucleotides matching TRBD1. The CDR3 covers 13 residues. From germline, CDR1 is MNHEY and CDR2 SMNVEV (reference sequence). V was pared by 5 bases and J by 8 bases, with 5 bases of the junction left unmatched. The CDR3 region is CASSHDRGQGYTF. The CDR3 DNA is TGTGCCAGCAGTCACGACAGGGGGCAGGGCTACACCTTC.

The chain carries TRBV6-2 or TRBV6-3 and TRBJ2-2, with 10 positions matching TRBD2. The V gene end was trimmed by 6 bases and the J gene end by 3 bases; junction bases not matched to a gene: 7. This CDR3 spans 16 amino acids. Germline-derived CDR1 and CDR2 are MNHEY and SVGEGT. DNA for the CDR3: TGTGCCAGCAGCCTTAAGCGGGGGGGCGACACCGGGGAGCTGTTTTTT. Translating it yields CASSLKRGGDTGELFF.

The chain uses TRBV19 and TRBJ2-1; D gene ambiguous. There are 13 residues in the CDR3. The germline V and J ends were trimmed by 3 bases and 8 bases, with 11 bases remaining between them. The germline V gene has CDR1 LNHDA and CDR2 SQIVND (reference sequence). As DNA, the CDR3 is TGTGCCAGTAGTATGGGCCATACTTATGAGCAGTTCTTC. It specifies CASSMGHTYEQFF. Drawing the rest from reference TRBV19 and TRBJ2-1, the complete variable domain is DGGITQSPKYLFRKEGQNVTLSCEQNLNHDAMYWYRQDPGQGLRLIYYSQIVNDFQKGDIAEGYSVSREKKESFPLTVTSAQKNPTAFYLCASSMGHTYEQFFGPGTRLTVL.

The chain carries TRBV23-1 and TRBJ1-2, with D perhaps matching TRBD1 (6 bases). TRBV23-1 is filed as an ORF, its function uncertain. The CDR3 length is 21 residues. V was clipped by 4 bases and J by 3 bases, with 33 bases between them. The CDR3 coding sequence is TGCGCCAGCAGTCTTCCCGTGACCCTTGGACAGCCAATCCTACCTTACTATGGCTACACCTTC. Its translation: CASSLPVTLGQPILPYYGYTF.

The chain recombines TRBV4-2 with TRBJ2-3, with 7 bases lining up with TRBD2. V dropped 6 bases and J dropped 0; count of bases not matched to a gene: 3. Germline V gene sequence: CDR1 LGHNA, CDR2 YNFKEQ. The CDR3 has 14 residues. CDR3 amino acids: CASRTGGSTDTQYF. The CDR3 DNA is TGTGCCAGCAGGACGGGGGGTAGCACAGATACGCAGTATTTT.

Written as DNA, the CDR3 is TGCGCCAGCAGCCAAAGCTCACAGAGTAACTATGGCTACACCTTC. As protein: CASSQSSQSNYGYTF. V is TRBV4-1 and J is TRBJ1-2; no clear D gene. CDR1 and CDR2 (germline): MGHRA, YSYEKL. The CDR3 extends over 15 amino acids. V was cut by 2 bases and J by 1 base, with 11 bases left in between.

The V gene is TRBV30, the J gene TRBJ1-4; D remains ambiguous. The germline V gene has CDR1 GTSNPN and CDR2 SVGIG (reference sequence). V lost 0 bases, J lost 5 bases, and 13 bases lay in between. The CDR3 has 15 residues. The CDR3 coding sequence is TGTGCCTGGAGTGTAGTCAGCGGACGGAATGAAAAACTGTTTTTT. This translates into CAWSVVSGRNEKLFF.

This sequence joins TRBV7-9 and TRBJ2-3; 13 nucleotides align to TRBD2. This CDR3 is built from 17 residues. In germline, CDR1 is SEHNR, CDR2 FQNEAQ (reference sequence). Unmatched junction bases numbered 9, after V lost 3 bases and J lost 6 bases. This chain's CDR3 is CASSLGGLAGPWDTQYF. The CDR3 nucleotides are TGTGCCAGCAGCTTGGGGGGACTAGCGGGGCCCTGGGATACGCAGTATTTT.

The CDR3 reads CASSLNSGLARETQYF. The DNA of the CDR3 is TGCGCCAGCAGCTTGAATTCAGGACTAGCGAGAGAGACCCAGTACTTC. The rearrangement links TRBV5-1 to TRBJ2-5, with 9 bases matching TRBD2. Trimming removed 1 base from V and 4 bases from J; junction bases left unmatched: 8. CDR3 size: 16 residues. Germline values: CDR1 SGHRS, CDR2 YFSETQ.

V and J are TRBV4-2 and TRBJ2-3, with 15 bases fitting TRBD2. The CDR3 runs 19 residues. Germline V gene data show CDR1 as LGHNA and CDR2 as YNFKEQ. V shed 4 bases, J shed 4 bases, and the junction held 12 bases outside the gene matches. In DNA, the CDR3 is TGTGCCAGCAGCCGAGGGACTAGCGGGAGGCCTCGGGTTTCAGATACGCAGTATTTT. Amino acid sequence: CASSRGTSGRPRVSDTQYF.

The chain links TRBV28 to TRBJ2-7; 9 nucleotides agree with TRBD1. Trimming cost V 6 bases and J 0 bases; bases outside gene matches: 9. The CDR3 is 16 residues long. Germline-derived CDR1 and CDR2 are MDHEN and SYDVKM. In DNA, the CDR3 is TGTGCCAGCAGCACCTACAGGGGGCCCTTCTCCTACGAGCAGTACTTC. Translated, it gives CASSTYRGPFSYEQYF. Drawing the rest from reference TRBV28 and TRBJ2-7, the complete variable domain is DVKVTQSSRYLVKRTGEKVFLECVQDMDHENMFWYRQDPGLGLRLIYFSYDVKMKEKGDIPEGYSVSREKKERFSLILESASTNQTSMYLCASSTYRGPFSYEQYFGPGTRLTVT.